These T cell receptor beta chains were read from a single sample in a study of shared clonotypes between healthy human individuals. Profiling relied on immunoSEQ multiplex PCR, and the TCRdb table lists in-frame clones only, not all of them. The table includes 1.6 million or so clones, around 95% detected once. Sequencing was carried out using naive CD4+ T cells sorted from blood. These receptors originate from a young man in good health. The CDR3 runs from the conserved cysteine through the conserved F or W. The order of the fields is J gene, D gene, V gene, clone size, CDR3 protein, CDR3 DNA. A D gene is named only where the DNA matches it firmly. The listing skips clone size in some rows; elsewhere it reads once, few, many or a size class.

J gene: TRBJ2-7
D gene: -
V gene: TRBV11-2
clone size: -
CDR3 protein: CASSLDGWFYEQYF
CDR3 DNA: TGTGCCAGCAGCTTAGATGGGTGGTTCTACGAGCAGTACTTC

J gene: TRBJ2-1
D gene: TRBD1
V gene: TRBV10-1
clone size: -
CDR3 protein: CASSERTGGWNEQFF
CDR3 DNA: TGCGCCAGCAGCGAGCGGACAGGGGGGTGGAATGAGCAGTTCTTC

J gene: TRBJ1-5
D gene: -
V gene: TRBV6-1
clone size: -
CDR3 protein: CASSDVVQGWNQPQHF
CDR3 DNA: TGTGCCAGCAGTGATGTTGTGCAGGGCTGGAATCAGCCCCAGCATTTT

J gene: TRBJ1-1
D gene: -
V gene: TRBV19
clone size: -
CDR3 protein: CASSPDRRNTEAFF
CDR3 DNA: TGTGCCAGTAGTCCAGACAGGAGGAACACTGAAGCTTTCTTT

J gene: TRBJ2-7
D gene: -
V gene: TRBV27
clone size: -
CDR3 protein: CASSLFPKGGGYEQYF
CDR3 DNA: TGTGCCAGCAGTTTATTCCCGAAGGGGGGCGGCTACGAGCAGTACTTC

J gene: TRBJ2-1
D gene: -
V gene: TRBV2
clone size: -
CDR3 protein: CASSKGTNNEQFF
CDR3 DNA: TGTGCCAGCAGTAAAGGGACCAACAATGAGCAGTTCTTC

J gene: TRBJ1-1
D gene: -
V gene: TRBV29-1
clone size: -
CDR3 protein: CSVDGMNTEAFF
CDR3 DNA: TGCAGCGTCGACGGGATGAACACTGAAGCTTTCTTT

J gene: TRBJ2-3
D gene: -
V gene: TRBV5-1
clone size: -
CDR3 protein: CASSFRQRFDTQYF
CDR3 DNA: TGCGCCAGCAGCTTTAGACAGAGATTCGATACGCAGTATTTT

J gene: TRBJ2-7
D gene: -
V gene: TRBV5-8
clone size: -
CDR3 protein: CASSPSVVGHEQYF
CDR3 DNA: TGTGCCAGCAGTCCTAGCGTCGTAGGCCACGAGCAGTACTTC

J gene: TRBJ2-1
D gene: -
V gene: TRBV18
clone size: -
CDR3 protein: CASSPRQGRMDEQFF
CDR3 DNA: TGTGCCAGCTCACCGCGGCAGGGGAGGATGGATGAGCAGTTCTTC

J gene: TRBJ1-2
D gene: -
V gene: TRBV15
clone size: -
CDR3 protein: CATSSLTGGPRYTF
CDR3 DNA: TGTGCCACCAGCAGCCTGACGGGAGGGCCCCGTTACACCTTC

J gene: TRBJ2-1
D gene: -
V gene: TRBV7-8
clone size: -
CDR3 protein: CASSLPGANEQFF
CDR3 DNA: TGTGCCAGCAGCCTTCCTGGAGCCAATGAGCAGTTCTTC

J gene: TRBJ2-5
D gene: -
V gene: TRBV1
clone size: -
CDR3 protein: CTSSPTTSGLLQETQYF
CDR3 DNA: TGCACCAGCAGCCCGACGACCTCAGGACTCCTCCAAGAGACCCAGTACTTC

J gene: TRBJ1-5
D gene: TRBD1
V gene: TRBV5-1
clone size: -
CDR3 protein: CASSLIPQGVVHF
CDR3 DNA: TGCGCCAGCAGCTTGATCCCGCAGGGGGTCGTGCATTTT

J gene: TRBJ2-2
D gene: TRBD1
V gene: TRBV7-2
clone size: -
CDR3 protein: CASSEWDRGRELFF
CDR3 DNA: TGTGCCAGCAGCGAATGGGACAGGGGTAGGGAGCTGTTTTTT

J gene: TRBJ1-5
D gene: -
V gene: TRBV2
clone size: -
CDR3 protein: CASSSQGRNQPQHF
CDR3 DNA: TGTGCCAGCAGTAGTCAGGGCCGGAATCAGCCCCAGCATTTT

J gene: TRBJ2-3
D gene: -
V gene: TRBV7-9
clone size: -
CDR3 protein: CASSFFPERSEDTQYF
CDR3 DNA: TGTGCCAGCAGCTTTTTCCCGGAGCGGTCCGAGGATACGCAGTATTTT

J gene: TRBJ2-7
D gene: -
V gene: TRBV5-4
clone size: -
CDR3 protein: CASSLGTGAYEQYF
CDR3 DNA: TGTGCCAGCAGCTTGGGGACGGGAGCCTACGAGCAGTACTTC

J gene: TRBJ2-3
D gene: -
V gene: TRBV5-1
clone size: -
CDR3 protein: CASSLSGRRTDTQYF
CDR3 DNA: TGCGCCAGCAGCTTAAGTGGGAGGCGCACAGATACGCAGTATTTT

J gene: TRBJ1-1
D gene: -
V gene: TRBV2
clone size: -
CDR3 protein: CASIGGATEAFF
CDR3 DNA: TGTGCCAGCATCGGGGGCGCCACTGAAGCTTTCTTT

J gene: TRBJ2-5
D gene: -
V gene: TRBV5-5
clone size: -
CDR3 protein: CASSLRFTAAGWETQYF
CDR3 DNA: TGTGCCAGCAGCTTGCGGTTCACCGCCGCGGGGTGGGAGACCCAGTACTTC

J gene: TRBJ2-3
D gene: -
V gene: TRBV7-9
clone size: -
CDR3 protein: CASGSADTQYF
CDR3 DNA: TGTGCCAGCGGGTCCGCAGATACGCAGTATTTT

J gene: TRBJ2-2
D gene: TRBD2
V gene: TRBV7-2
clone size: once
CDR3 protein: CASSFKGLAGVGHTGELFF
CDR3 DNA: TGTGCCAGCAGCTTTAAGGGACTAGCGGGAGTCGGTCACACCGGGGAGCTGTTTTTT

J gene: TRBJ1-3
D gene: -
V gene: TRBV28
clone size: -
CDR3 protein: CASSLGHSGNTIYF
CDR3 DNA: TGTGCCAGCAGCCTCGGACACTCTGGAAACACCATATATTTT

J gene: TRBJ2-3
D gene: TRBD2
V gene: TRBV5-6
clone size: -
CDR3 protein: CASSLVPSGPTDTQYF
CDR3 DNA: TGTGCCAGCAGCTTGGTTCCTAGCGGGCCCACAGATACGCAGTATTTT

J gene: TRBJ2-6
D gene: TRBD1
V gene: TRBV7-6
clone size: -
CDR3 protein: CASSRGQGNSGANVLTF
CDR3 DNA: TGTGCCAGCAGTAGGGGACAGGGCAACTCTGGGGCCAACGTCCTGACTTTC

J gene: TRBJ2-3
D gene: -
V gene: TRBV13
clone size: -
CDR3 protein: CASSFSDEVTDTQYF
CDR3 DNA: TGTGCCAGCAGCTTTTCCGACGAGGTCACAGATACGCAGTATTTT

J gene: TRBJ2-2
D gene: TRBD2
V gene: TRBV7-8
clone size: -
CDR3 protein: CASSARLAGTNTGELFF
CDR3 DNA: TGTGCCAGCAGCGCCCGACTAGCGGGTACGAACACCGGGGAGCTGTTTTTT

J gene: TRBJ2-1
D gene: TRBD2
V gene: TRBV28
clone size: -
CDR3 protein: CATRGSGRGKEQFF
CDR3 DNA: TGTGCCACCCGAGGTAGCGGGAGGGGGAAGGAGCAGTTCTTC

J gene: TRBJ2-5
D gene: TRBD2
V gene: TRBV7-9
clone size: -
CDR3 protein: CATLGTAGGETQYF
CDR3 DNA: TGTGCCACCTTAGGGACCGCGGGGGGAGAGACCCAGTACTTC

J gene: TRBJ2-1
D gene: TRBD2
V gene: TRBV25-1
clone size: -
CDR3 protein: CASSPRLAGGPAQYEQFF
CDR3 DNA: TGTGCCAGCAGTCCCCGACTAGCGGGAGGACCTGCGCAATATGAGCAGTTCTTC

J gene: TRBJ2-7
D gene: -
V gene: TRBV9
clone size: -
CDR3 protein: CASSVAAQNYEQYF
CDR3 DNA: TGTGCCAGCAGCGTAGCTGCTCAAAACTACGAGCAGTACTTC

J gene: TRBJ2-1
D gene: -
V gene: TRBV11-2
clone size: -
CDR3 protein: CASSPNEQFF
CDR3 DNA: TGTGCCAGCAGTCCCAATGAGCAGTTCTTC

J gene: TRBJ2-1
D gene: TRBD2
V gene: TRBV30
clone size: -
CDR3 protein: CAWSPYQLAENEQFF
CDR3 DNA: TGTGCCTGGAGTCCCTACCAGCTAGCGGAGAATGAGCAGTTCTTC

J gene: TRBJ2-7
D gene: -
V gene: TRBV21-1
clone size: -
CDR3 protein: CASSKEARDRGIHEQYF
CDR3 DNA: TGTGCCAGCAGCAAGGAGGCCCGGGACAGGGGGATTCACGAGCAGTACTTC

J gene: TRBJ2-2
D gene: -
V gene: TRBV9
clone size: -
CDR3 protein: CASSVDPTGISGELFF
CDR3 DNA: TGTGCCAGCAGCGTCGATCCAACAGGGATCTCCGGGGAGCTGTTTTTT